The rows below give T cell receptor beta chains drawn from one sample of a study of vaccination and CD4 T cells after COVID-19. The antigens these receptors bind are not known. In TCRdb, the PCR reads were re-called with MiXCR into one record per CDR3 protein. The sample has around 10,000 distinct CDR3 sequences; around 61% are singletons. Sequencing used CD4+ T cells from blood, cultured in vitro. Source of these receptors: a human donor who had recovered from COVID-19. The CDR3 runs from the conserved cysteine through the conserved F or W. D genes are given only for firm matches. Part of the rows lack a size; the others show once, few, many or a class for expanded clones.

d_call,clone_size,v_call,j_call,cdr3_aa,cdr3_nt
.,.,TRBV6-2/TRBV6-3,TRBJ2-7,CASITLRDRTYEQYF,TGTGCCAGCATTACACTCCGGGACCGTACCTACGAGCAGTACTTC
TRBD1,few,TRBV7-9,TRBJ1-3,CASSLRTGESSGNTIYF,TGTGCCAGCAGCCTCCGGACAGGGGAGAGCTCTGGAAACACCATATATTTT
.,.,TRBV30,TRBJ2-5,CAWSDRETQYF,TGTGCCTGGAGTGATCGAGAGACCCAGTACTTC
.,.,TRBV18,TRBJ1-5,CASSPSPGRGGFSNQPQHF,TGTGCCAGCTCACCAAGTCCGGGCCGGGGAGGTTTTAGCAATCAGCCCCAGCATTTT
.,.,TRBV19,TRBJ1-2,CATRGTPSNYGYTF,TGTGCCACTAGGGGGACGCCCTCTAACTATGGCTACACCTTC
.,few,TRBV7-9,TRBJ1-1,CASSSTVFEGTEAFF,TGTGCCAGCAGCTCAACGGTCTTTGAGGGGACTGAAGCTTTCTTT
.,few,TRBV6-5,TRBJ1-5,CASSYLDLFNQPQHF,TGTGCCAGCAGTTACCTGGACCTTTTCAATCAGCCCCAGCATTTT
.,once,TRBV6-5,TRBJ1-1,CASSYISNTEAFF,TGTGCCAGCAGTTACATCAGTAACACTGAAGCTTTCTTT
TRBD2,.,TRBV12-3/TRBV12-4,TRBJ2-3,CASSPHLAGYTDTQYF,TGTGCCAGCAGCCCACATCTAGCGGGGTACACAGATACGCAGTATTTT
.,few,TRBV27,TRBJ1-1,CASSLLGGTEAFF,TGTGCCAGCAGTTTATTAGGGGGCACTGAAGCTTTCTTT
.,few,TRBV12-3/TRBV12-4,TRBJ2-2,CASTLIQGELFF,TGTGCCAGCACCTTAATACAGGGGGAGCTGTTTTTT
TRBD1,.,TRBV2,TRBJ1-1,CASSVGTGGTEAFF,TGTGCCAGCAGTGTCGGGACAGGGGGCACTGAAGCTTTCTTT
.,.,TRBV30,TRBJ1-6,CAWSDGSNSPLHF,TGTGCCTGGAGTGACGGGTCTAATTCACCCCTCCACTTT
TRBD1,.,TRBV6-4,TRBJ2-3,CASSAGTGGSDTQYF,TGTGCCAGCAGTGCCGGGACAGGGGGGTCAGATACGCAGTATTTT
.,once,TRBV11-2,TRBJ1-5,CASSLVGGDQPQHF,TGTGCCAGCAGCTTAGTGGGGGGAGACCAGCCCCAGCATTTT
.,.,TRBV25-1,TRBJ2-5,CASSDTGTDQETQYF,TGTGCCAGCAGTGATACAGGGACTGATCAAGAGACCCAGTACTTC
.,.,TRBV7-9,TRBJ2-7,CASSLAGAASYEQYF,TGTGCCAGCAGCTTAGCAGGGGCCGCTTCCTACGAGCAGTACTTC
.,.,TRBV19,TRBJ1-5,CASTNPPPMGTNQPQHF,TGTGCCAGTACCAACCCCCCCCCCATGGGTACAAATCAGCCCCAGCATTTT
.,.,TRBV29-1,TRBJ2-3,CSVDTSGSKFQYF,TGCAGCGTTGACACCTCGGGCTCTAAATTCCAGTATTTT
.,.,TRBV12-3/TRBV12-4,TRBJ2-5,CASSFSQETQYF,TGTGCCAGCAGTTTCTCGCAAGAGACCCAGTACTTC
.,.,TRBV25-1,TRBJ2-2,CASTRSTNTGELFF,TGTGCCAGCACCCGGAGTACGAACACCGGGGAGCTGTTTTTT
.,.,TRBV6-1,TRBJ1-2,CASSRPSNYGYTF,TGTGCCAGCAGTAGACCTTCTAACTATGGCTACACCTTC
.,once,TRBV7-2,TRBJ1-1,CASSLALGTSFF,TGTGCCAGCAGCTTAGCGTTGGGAACGTCTTTCTTT
.,.,TRBV6-1,TRBJ1-5,CASSPGERNQPQHF,TGTGCCAGCAGTCCTGGAGAGCGAAATCAGCCCCAGCATTTT
.,few,TRBV6-2/TRBV6-3,TRBJ1-1,CASSGNRVWVTEAFF,TGTGCCAGCAGCGGGAACAGGGTTTGGGTCACTGAAGCTTTCTTT
TRBD2,few,TRBV5-4,TRBJ2-5,CASSLGLAGVWEETQYF,TGTGCCAGCAGCTTGGGGCTAGCGGGAGTCTGGGAAGAGACCCAGTACTTC
.,.,TRBV24-1,TRBJ2-2,CATSRDHTGELFF,TGTGCCACCAGCCGGGACCACACCGGGGAGCTGTTTTTT
.,.,TRBV28,TRBJ1-1,CASSTPRGMAEAFF,TGTGCCAGCAGTACCCCGAGGGGGATGGCTGAAGCTTTCTTT
.,.,TRBV7-2,TRBJ2-7,CASRPNWGVDEQYF,TGTGCCAGCAGACCAAACTGGGGGGTCGACGAGCAGTACTTC
TRBD1,.,TRBV7-2,TRBJ2-7,CASSFGTDYEQYF,TGTGCCAGCAGCTTCGGGACAGACTACGAGCAGTACTTC
.,medium-sized,TRBV28,TRBJ1-5,CASTLRFRGGNQPQHF,TGTGCCAGCACCCTCCGCTTTCGGGGGGGCAATCAGCCCCAGCATTTT
.,.,TRBV19,TRBJ2-2,CASSILGFGELFF,TGTGCCAGTAGTATATTAGGGTTCGGGGAGCTGTTTTTT
.,.,TRBV20-1,TRBJ2-5,CSASKLLASETQYF,TGCAGTGCTAGTAAGTTACTAGCCAGCGAGACCCAGTACTTC
TRBD1,.,TRBV20-1,TRBJ1-1,CSARDLGTGNTEAFF,TGCAGTGCTAGAGACCTGGGGACAGGGAACACTGAAGCTTTCTTT
TRBD1,few,TRBV10-3,TRBJ2-7,CAISESTDRGERQYF,TGTGCCATCAGTGAGTCCACGGACAGGGGAGAACGTCAGTACTTC
TRBD2,few,TRBV6-2/TRBV6-3,TRBJ2-4,CASSYSLAGAIQYF,TGTGCCAGCAGTTACTCGCTAGCGGGAGCCATTCAGTACTTC
.,once,TRBV7-9,TRBJ1-1,CASSSKGPPPEAFF,TGTGCCAGCAGCTCAAAGGGCCCCCCCCCCGAAGCTTTCTTT
TRBD1,once,TRBV11-2,TRBJ2-2,CASSKGTGPYRNPTGELFF,TGTGCCAGCAGTAAAGGGACAGGGCCATACCGTAATCCGACCGGGGAGCTGTTTTTT
.,.,TRBV5-5,TRBJ1-2,CASSSRGGLGYGYTF,TGTGCCAGCAGCTCCCGCGGGGGGCTGGGCTATGGCTACACCTTC
.,once,TRBV10-2,TRBJ1-1,CASRDARMNTEAFF,TGCGCCAGCAGGGACGCTCGCATGAACACTGAAGCTTTCTTT